This TCR beta chain was sequenced during a study of T cells after yellow fever vaccination. Trimming removed 3 bases from V and 2 bases from J, with 14 bases in between. This CDR3 region has 16 residues. Germline V CDR1 and CDR2: KGHSH, LQKENI. It was through 5'RACE template switching that TCR cDNA was made, with a universal primer site and UMIs added. Each CDR3 protein is one row after TCRdb ran MiXCR on the 5' RACE reads. The table lists 500,000 to 650,000 distinct CDR3 sequences, about 13% of them singletons. On this clonotype: Its target is not known.

Regarding the study as a whole: Booster samples showed a return of most primary-vaccination clones (almost 97% CD4, about 85% CD8). Shared CD4/CD8 clonotypes were a small share, likely from convergent recombination.

Sequenced material: PBMCs, taken on the day of the yellow fever booster vaccination. The rearrangement links TRBV18 to TRBJ1-5; TRBD1 is a possible D gene (6 bases). The receptor was derived from a man aged 25-45 years who received the YFV17D yellow fever vaccine. In nucleotides, the CDR3 is TGTGCCAGCTCACCTCGTGAAGGGGGGCGCAATCAGCCCCAGCATTTT. Protein sequence: CASSPREGGRNQPQHF.